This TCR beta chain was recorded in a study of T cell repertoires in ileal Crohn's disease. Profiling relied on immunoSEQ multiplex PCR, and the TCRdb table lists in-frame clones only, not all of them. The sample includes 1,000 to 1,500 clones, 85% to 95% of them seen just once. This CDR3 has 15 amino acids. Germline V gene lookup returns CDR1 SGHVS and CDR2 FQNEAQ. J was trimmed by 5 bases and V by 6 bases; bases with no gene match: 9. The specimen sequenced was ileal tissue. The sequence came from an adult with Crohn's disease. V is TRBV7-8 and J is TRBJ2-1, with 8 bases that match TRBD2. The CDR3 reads CASRFERGYDNEQFF. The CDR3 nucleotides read TGTGCCAGCAGATTCGAGCGGGGGTACGACAATGAGCAGTTCTTC.